What follows is one TCR beta chain and its context. Its target is unknown. CDR3 length equals 16 residues. V lost 5 bases and J lost 0, with 14 bases in between. Germline CDR1 reads MDHEN; CDR2 reads SYDVKM. These data are taken from a study of OX40 agonist ivuxolimab in advanced cancers. The overall study: Age averaged around 58 years (range roughly 23 to 90), and more than 80% were male.

Study-level points and caveats: Several nonresponders also turned out to have low normalized T-cell clonal expansion.

Libraries were prepared by immunoSEQ multiplex PCR; TCRdb keeps only in-frame clonotypes and omits some of them. The profile shows approximately 87,000 clones, 90% to 95% of them singletons. The TCR originated in an adult with an advanced solid tumor such as melanoma, head and neck, liver or kidney cancer. The chain employs TRBV28 and TRBJ1-5; a weak D match, TRBD1 (5 bases). Sample: CD4+ or CD8+ T cells sorted from blood, taken in a trial of the OX40 agonist ivuxolimab. CDR3 coding DNA: TGTGCCAGCAGTCCAACGACAGAGTATAGCAATCAGCCCCAGCATTTT. Its protein is CASSPTTEYSNQPQHF.